Detailed here is one T cell receptor beta chain. These data belong to a study of control samples from healthy donors and cancer patients. TCRdb keeps only in-frame clones here, not all; method: immunoSEQ multiplex PCR. The table lists 150,000 to 200,000 clones, around 90% of them singletons. From germline, CDR1 is SGHVS and CDR2 FNYEAQ. The CDR3 has 16 amino acids. Germline trimming cut 2 bases from V and 7 bases from J; bases unmatched to any gene: 5. The rearrangement uses TRBV7-6 and TRBJ2-1; 13 bases line up with TRBD2. The sequence came from a man younger than 40 in good health. The material sequenced was blood. In DNA, the CDR3 is TGTGCCAGCAGCTTATTCGGGACTAGCGGGACAAATGAGCAGTTCTTC. The encoded protein is CASSLFGTSGTNEQFF.